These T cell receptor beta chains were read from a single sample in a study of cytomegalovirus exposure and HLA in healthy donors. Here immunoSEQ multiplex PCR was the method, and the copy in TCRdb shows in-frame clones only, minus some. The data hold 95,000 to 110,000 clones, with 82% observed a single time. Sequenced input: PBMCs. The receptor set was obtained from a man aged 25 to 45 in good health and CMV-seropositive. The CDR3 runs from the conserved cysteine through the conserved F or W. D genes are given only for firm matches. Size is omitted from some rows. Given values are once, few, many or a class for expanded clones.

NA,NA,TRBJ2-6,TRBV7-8,CASGGRGSGANVLTF,TGTGCCAGCGGAGGCAGGGGTTCTGGGGCCAACGTCCTGACTTTC
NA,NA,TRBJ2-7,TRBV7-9,CASSSPQAKGSYEQYF,TGTGCCAGCAGCTCACCACAGGCGAAGGGCTCCTACGAGCAGTACTTC
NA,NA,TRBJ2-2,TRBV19,CASSRWSPDTGELFF,TGTGCCAGTAGTAGGTGGAGTCCTGACACCGGGGAGCTGTTTTTT
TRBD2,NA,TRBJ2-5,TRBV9,CASSRAAGGMGETQYF,TGTGCCAGCAGTCGAGCCGCGGGGGGCATGGGAGAGACCCAGTACTTC
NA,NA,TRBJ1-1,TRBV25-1,CASSTGITEAFF,TGTGCCAGCTCTACAGGGATCACTGAAGCTTTCTTT
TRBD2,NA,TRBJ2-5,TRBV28,CASRDGGASLETQYF,TGTGCCAGCAGGGACGGGGGGGCTTCGCTGGAGACCCAGTACTTC
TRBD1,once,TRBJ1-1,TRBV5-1,CASSFQTGGTEAFF,TGCGCCAGCAGCTTCCAGACAGGGGGCACTGAAGCTTTCTTT
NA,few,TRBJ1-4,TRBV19,CASSMEGQRFEKLFF,TGTGCCAGTAGTATGGAGGGGCAGAGGTTTGAAAAACTGTTTTTT
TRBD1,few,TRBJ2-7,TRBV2,CASRARTGISSYEQYF,TGTGCCAGCAGAGCTCGGACAGGAATCAGCTCCTACGAGCAGTACTTC
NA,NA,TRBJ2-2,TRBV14,CASSAKGPNTGELFF,TGTGCCAGCAGCGCAAAGGGGCCCAACACCGGGGAGCTGTTTTTT
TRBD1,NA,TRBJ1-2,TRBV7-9,CASRHTGDYGYTF,TGTGCCAGCAGGCATACAGGGGACTATGGCTACACCTTC
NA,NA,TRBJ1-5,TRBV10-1,CASSESGQAQPQHF,TGCGCCAGCAGTGAGTCGGGGCAAGCTCAGCCCCAGCATTTT
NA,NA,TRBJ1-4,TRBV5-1,CASSLDGNGEKLFF,TGCGCCAGCAGCTTGGACGGGAATGGAGAAAAACTGTTTTTT
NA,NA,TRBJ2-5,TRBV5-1,CASSLQGWETQYF,TGCGCCAGCAGCTTACAGGGTTGGGAGACCCAGTACTTC
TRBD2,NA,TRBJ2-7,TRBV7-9,CSSSSGTSGNPYEQYF,TGTTCCAGCAGCAGTGGGACTAGCGGTAATCCCTACGAGCAGTACTTC
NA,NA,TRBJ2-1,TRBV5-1,CASSLTGTEQFF,TGCGCCAGCAGCTTGACAGGGACTGAGCAGTTCTTC
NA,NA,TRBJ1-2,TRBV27,CASSLGGAPNYGYTF,TGTGCCAGCAGTTTAGGAGGGGCGCCTAACTATGGCTACACCTTC
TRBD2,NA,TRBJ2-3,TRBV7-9,CSSSPGLDLTDTQYF,TGTTCCAGCAGCCCCGGACTAGACCTCACAGATACGCAGTATTTT
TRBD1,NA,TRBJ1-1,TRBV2,CASSAGQGYTEAFF,TGTGCCAGCAGTGCTGGACAGGGCTACACTGAAGCTTTCTTT
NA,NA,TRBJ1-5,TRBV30,CAWRRTGDNQPQHF,TGTGCCTGGAGGCGCACAGGCGACAATCAGCCCCAGCATTTT
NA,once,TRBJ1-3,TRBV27,CAQPRGRALSGNTIYF,TGTGCCCAACCGCGGGGCAGGGCGCTCTCTGGAAACACCATATATTTT
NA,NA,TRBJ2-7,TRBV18,CASSPPGGSYEQYF,TGTGCCAGCTCACCACCGGGGGGAAGCTACGAGCAGTACTTC
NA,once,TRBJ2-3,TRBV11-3,CASSLGIPWGHRSTDTQYF,TGTGCCAGCAGCTTAGGAATCCCCTGGGGACACCGTAGCACAGATACGCAGTATTTT
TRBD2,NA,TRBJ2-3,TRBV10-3,CAISALRGGARDTQYF,TGTGCCATCAGTGCCCTCCGCGGGGGGGCCCGGGATACGCAGTATTTT
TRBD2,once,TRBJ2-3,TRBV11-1,CASSLAGGPDTQYF,TGTGCCAGCAGCCTAGCGGGGGGGCCAGATACGCAGTATTTT
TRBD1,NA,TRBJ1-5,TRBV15,CATSRGDSLNQPQHF,TGTGCCACCAGCAGAGGGGACAGTCTCAATCAGCCCCAGCATTTT